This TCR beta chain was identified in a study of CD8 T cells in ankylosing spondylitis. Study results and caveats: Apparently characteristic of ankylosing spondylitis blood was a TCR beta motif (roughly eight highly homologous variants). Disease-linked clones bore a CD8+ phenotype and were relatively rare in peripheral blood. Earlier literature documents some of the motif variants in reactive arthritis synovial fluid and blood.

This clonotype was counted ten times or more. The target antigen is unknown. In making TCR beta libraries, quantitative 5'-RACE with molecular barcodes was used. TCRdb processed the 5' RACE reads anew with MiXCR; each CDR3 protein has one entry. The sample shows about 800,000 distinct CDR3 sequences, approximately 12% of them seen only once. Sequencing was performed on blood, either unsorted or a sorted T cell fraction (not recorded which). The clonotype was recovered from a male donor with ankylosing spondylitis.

CDR3: CASSYSRLATSQETQYF. CDR3 coding DNA: TGTGCCAGCAGTTACTCGAGATTGGCCACCTCCCAAGAGACCCAGTACTTC. V usage is TRBV6-5 and J usage is TRBJ2-5, with D uncertain. Trimming pared 0 bases from V and 1 base from J, leaving 15 bases between. The CDR3 length is 17 residues. CDR1 and CDR2 (germline): MNHEY, SVGAGI.